The T cell receptor beta chain described here comes from a study of blood T cell repertoires in COVID-19. In the study overall: Some COVID-19 samples were acute and others convalescent; all came from the United States, Italy and Spain. PBMCs, B-cell-depleted T cells, or T cells were the source of the cDNA or gDNA that made up the material.

The protocol was immunoSEQ multiplex PCR, while the TCRdb copy is restricted to in-frame clones and leaves out a portion. In the table there are about 33,000 clones, approximately 85% of which are singletons. CDR1 is MNHEY, CDR2 SMNVEV, per germline (reference sequence). The CDR3 extends over 16 amino acids. V was pared by 6 bases and J by 2 bases, with 17 bases between. The sequence was obtained from a human donor in a cohort sampled during active COVID-19. The chain is built from TRBV27 and TRBJ1-5; D gene unclear. Sequenced input: peripheral blood. CDR3 amino acids: CASSPPGVLGNQPQHF. Written as DNA, the CDR3 is TGTGCCAGCAGCCCGCCCGGGGTTTTAGGCAATCAGCCCCAGCATTTT.